Listed below are T cell receptor beta chains from one sample, sequenced in a study of Graves' ophthalmopathy and Graves' hyperthyroidism. Using its own MiXCR run on the multiplex PCR reads, TCRdb lists one record per CDR3 protein. The table shows hundreds of thousands of distinct CDR3 sequences, with just over 40% occurring only once. Specimen: peripheral blood. The receptors here all came from an adult man with Graves' ophthalmopathy. The CDR3 runs from the conserved cysteine through the conserved F or W. A D gene is named only where the DNA matches it firmly. Only some rows state a clone size, as once, few, many or a class for expanded clones.

>TRBV7-9|-|TRBJ1-1|many
CASSSEASNTEAFF
TGTGCCAGCAGCTCCGAGGCGTCGAACACTGAAGCTTTCTTT
>TRBV20-1|-|TRBJ1-5|many
CSARRAPNQPQHF
TGCAGTGCTAGGCGGGCGCCGAATCAGCCCCAGCATTTT
>TRBV20-1|-|TRBJ1-3|-
CSASPRTSGNTIYF
TGCAGTGCTAGTCCACGAACGTCCGGAAACACCATATATTTT
>TRBV7-9|-|TRBJ1-5|few
CASSEATTFRGYNQPQHF
TGTGCCAGCAGTGAAGCAACGACTTTCAGGGGCTACAATCAGCCCCAGCATTTT
>TRBV4-2|-|TRBJ2-2|few
CASSQARGRTGELFF
TGTGCCAGCAGCCAAGCGCGGGGGCGCACCGGGGAGCTGTTTTTT
>TRBV4-2|TRBD2|TRBJ2-7|-
CASSLNGGALPYEQYF
TGTGCCAGCAGCTTAAACGGGGGGGCGCTCCCCTACGAGCAGTACTTC
>TRBV20-1|-|TRBJ1-2|few
CSARGIGDYGYTF
TGCAGTGCCCGCGGGATAGGGGATTATGGCTACACCTTC
>TRBV7-2|TRBD2|TRBJ2-3|many
CASSGTSHTDTQYF
TGTGCCAGCTCCGGGACTAGCCACACAGATACGCAGTATTTT
>TRBV10-3|TRBD1|TRBJ2-5|-
CAISPIQGAETQYF
TGTGCCATCAGCCCTATACAGGGGGCAGAGACCCAGTACTTC
>TRBV7-8|-|TRBJ1-5|many
CASSEAGHHSNQPQHF
TGTGCCAGCAGCGAAGCGGGACACCATAGCAATCAGCCCCAGCATTTT
>TRBV6-5|TRBD2|TRBJ2-7|many
CASSYLGGSGHEQYF
TGTGCCAGCAGTTACCTTGGCGGGAGCGGCCACGAGCAGTACTTC
>TRBV7-2|TRBD1|TRBJ1-2|-
CASSEGTGKDYGYTF
TGTGCCAGCAGCGAAGGGACAGGGAAGGACTATGGCTACACCTTC
>TRBV14|-|TRBJ1-6|-
CASRINYNSPLHF
TGTGCCAGCAGGATTAATTATAATTCACCCCTCCACTTT
>TRBV5-1|-|TRBJ1-5|-
CASSRGGSFSNQPQHF
TGCGCCAGCAGCCGAGGGGGTTCTTTTAGCAATCAGCCCCAGCATTTT
>TRBV19|TRBD1|TRBJ2-7|-
CASSRTGPNEQYF
TGTGCCAGTAGTAGGACAGGGCCTAACGAGCAGTACTTC
>TRBV4-1|-|TRBJ1-4|-
CASSQGWGGNEKLFF
TGCGCCAGCAGCCAAGGCTGGGGGGGTAATGAAAAACTGTTTTTT
>TRBV7-9|TRBD1|TRBJ1-4|-
CASILDTGDRDEKLFF
TGTGCCAGCATCCTAGATACCGGGGACAGGGATGAAAAACTGTTTTTT
>TRBV29-1|TRBD1|TRBJ1-3|-
CSVEGDRAGNTIYF
TGCAGCGTTGAGGGGGACAGAGCTGGAAACACCATATATTTT
>TRBV2|TRBD1|TRBJ1-6|many
CASSPDRGGSPLHF
TGTGCCAGCAGTCCGGACAGGGGTGGGTCACCCCTCCACTTT
>TRBV14|TRBD1|TRBJ2-2|-
CASSQDPRQGYTGELFF
TGTGCCAGCAGCCAAGATCCTAGACAGGGGTACACCGGGGAGCTGTTTTTT
>TRBV19|-|TRBJ1-4|many
CASTTGNNRVGKLFF
TGTGCCAGTACCACCGGAAACAATCGAGTGGGAAAACTGTTTTTT
>TRBV19|TRBD2|TRBJ2-2|many
CASSSGGAGTGELFF
TGTGCCAGTTCCAGCGGGGGGGCCGGCACCGGGGAGCTGTTTTTT
>TRBV7-2|-|TRBJ1-6|-
CASSQGSGYNSPLHF
TGTGCCAGCAGCCAAGGGTCGGGGTATAATTCACCCCTCCACTTT
>TRBV6-5|TRBD1|TRBJ2-7|few
CASSHDRVFYEQYF
TGTGCCAGCAGTCATGACAGGGTCTTCTACGAGCAGTACTTC
>TRBV9|-|TRBJ1-3|-
CASSVSGLSGNTIYF
TGTGCCAGCAGCGTCTCGGGTTTATCTGGAAACACCATATATTTT
>TRBV24-1|-|TRBJ2-2|few
CATSDSGWSNTGELFF
TGTGCCACCAGTGATTCTGGTTGGTCGAACACCGGGGAGCTGTTTTTT
>TRBV19|-|TRBJ1-2|few
CASSWGPGNYGYTF
TGTGCCAGTAGTTGGGGGCCGGGTAACTATGGCTACACCTTC
>TRBV24-1|-|TRBJ2-1|few
CATSYPQALEQFF
TGTGCCACCTCCTATCCCCAAGCTCTTGAGCAGTTCTTC
>TRBV5-8|-|TRBJ1-1|many
CASSLAGTMIRDTEAFF
TGTGCCAGCAGCTTGGCCGGGACCATGATCCGGGACACTGAAGCTTTCTTT
>TRBV29-1|-|TRBJ2-5|-
CSVESSSGSKETQYF
TGCAGCGTTGAGTCTAGCAGTGGGAGCAAAGAGACCCAGTACTTC
>TRBV7-6|-|TRBJ1-5|many
CASSLDGGQPQHF
TGTGCCAGCAGCTTAGATGGGGGACAGCCCCAGCATTTT
>TRBV6-5|-|TRBJ1-2|-
CASSHRDGYGYTF
TGTGCCAGCAGCCACAGGGATGGCTATGGCTACACCTTC
>TRBV6-6|-|TRBJ2-5|many
CASNSRGVETQYF
TGTGCCAGCAACTCCAGGGGTGTAGAGACCCAGTACTTC
>TRBV2|TRBD1|TRBJ2-7|many
CASSPRDRGEQYF
TGTGCCAGCAGCCCGCGGGACAGGGGCGAGCAGTACTTC
>TRBV7-3|-|TRBJ2-3|-
CASSPGEGVTDTQYF
TGTGCCAGCAGCCCAGGGGAGGGGGTCACAGATACGCAGTATTTT
>TRBV7-2|-|TRBJ1-5|many
CASSLSLAQPQHF
TGTGCCAGCAGCCTCTCCCTCGCTCAGCCCCAGCATTTT
>TRBV6-6|-|TRBJ2-7|many
CASSLKRLLAEQYF
TGTGCCAGCAGTTTGAAGCGGCTCTTGGCGGAGCAGTACTTC
>TRBV9|-|TRBJ2-5|many
CASSVAGGETQYF
TGTGCCAGCAGCGTGGCAGGTGGAGAGACCCAGTACTTC
>TRBV20-1|-|TRBJ2-5|-
CSARDLVSPFQETQYF
TGCAGTGCTAGAGATCTGGTCTCGCCCTTCCAAGAGACCCAGTACTTC
>TRBV5-1|-|TRBJ2-7|many
CASSQLGGAFYEQYF
TGCGCCAGCAGCCAACTGGGGGGCGCATTCTACGAGCAGTACTTC
>TRBV4-3|-|TRBJ2-5|-
CASSPGVGGQETQYF
TGCGCCAGCAGCCCGGGAGTCGGGGGCCAAGAGACCCAGTACTTC